This section outlines one T cell receptor (beta chain) sequence together with its context. The antigen remains undetermined. An end of the junction does not agree with germline; a read error may underlie this. These data originate in a study of CD8+ T cells in alopecia areata. Study-level results: Mice gave a clearer picture of TCR sharing than patients did, possibly for HLA-related reasons.

Extraction and reverse transcription of RNA yielded cDNA as the sequencing template. The table came from immunoSEQ multiplex PCR; TCRdb's copy has only in-frame clones and leaves some out. Of over 200,000 clones in the sample, about three fifths were seen once. The CDR3 covers 11 residues. Germline loops: CDR1 DFQATT, CDR2 SNEGSKA (reference sequence). V usage is TRBV20-1 and J usage is TRBJ2-1, with no clear D. The specimen was CD4+ T cells sorted from blood, collected at week 0. This receptor was identified in a human donor with alopecia areata. The CDR3 DNA is TGCAGTGCTGGAGACCTCAATGAGCAGTTCTTC. Translation gives CSAGDLNEQFF.